A single sample gave rise to the 13 T cell receptor beta chains below, sequenced in a study of T cells in Graves' hyperthyroidism and ophthalmopathy. The TCR beta CDR3 regions underwent amplification using RNA transcripts as the source. First-round RT-PCR of the TCR CDR3 relied on the HTBI primer set. MiXCR was run by TCRdb on the multiplex PCR reads, yielding one entry per CDR3 protein. The sample gives about 560,000 distinct CDR3 sequences, 46% of which show up once; 8% to 8.5% is in the top ten. The source material was peripheral blood or thyroid tissue (not recorded which). The receptors come from a woman under 30 with Graves' hyperthyroidism.

The chain links TRBV2 to TRBJ2-7; 10 bases line up with TRBD1. V lost 6 bases to trimming and J lost 2 bases; unmatched junction nucleotides: 7. CDR1 and CDR2 (germline): SNHLY, FYNNEI. The CDR3 has 15 residues. In DNA, the CDR3 is TGTGCCAGCAGCTACACCGGGACAGGGGCCTACGAGCAGTACTTC. Protein: CASSYTGTGAYEQYF.

The V call is TRBV9, the J call TRBJ2-7; 7 nucleotides line up with TRBD1. Germline CDR1 and CDR2: SGDLS and YYNGEE. The V gene end was trimmed by 0 bases and the J gene end by 5 bases; junction bases not matched to a gene: 8. CDR3 length: 15 amino acids. The CDR3 coding sequence is TGTGCCAGCAGCGTAGAGGGGGCCTGGGGAAACGAGCAGTACTTC. It yields the protein CASSVEGAWGNEQYF.

The V and J genes are TRBV14 and TRBJ2-7; TRBD1 matches 8 bases. The CDR3 covers 14 residues. Germline CDR1 SGHDN, CDR2 FVKESK. J was trimmed by 7 bases and V by 4 bases; bases with no gene match: 9. Written as DNA, the CDR3 is TGTGCCAGCAGCCGAGCTGCAGGGGGCAGGGAGCAGTACTTC. It codes for CASSRAAGGREQYF.

This clonotype was seen more than once but under ten times. V and J are TRBV19 and TRBJ1-1; D unresolved. Germline CDR1 LNHDA, CDR2 SQIVND (reference sequence). The CDR3 has 13 residues. V lost 0 bases and J 4 bases, leaving 6 bases between the germline ends. The CDR3 DNA is TGTGCCAGTAGTATAGAGGAGGGCACTGAAGCTTTCTTT. This encodes CASSIEEGTEAFF. Variable domain in full (rest from reference TRBV19 and TRBJ1-1): DGGITQSPKYLFRKEGQNVTLSCEQNLNHDAMYWYRQDPGQGLRLIYYSQIVNDFQKGDIAEGYSVSREKKESFPLTVTSAQKNPTAFYLCASSIEEGTEAFFGQGTRLTVV.

The rearrangement links TRBV29-1 to TRBJ1-1; D gene unclear. From germline, CDR1 is SQVTM and CDR2 ANQGSEA. The CDR3 runs 13 residues. V lost 5 bases, J lost 0 bases, and 10 bases lay in between. The CDR3 DNA sequence: TGCAGCGTTTGGAGTGGGGTGAACACTGAAGCTTTCTTT. Amino acid sequence: CSVWSGVNTEAFF.

With regard to this clonotype: Being one base from a much bigger clone, this may be a read error. The rearrangement joins TRBV10-3 to TRBJ1-2; unclear D gene. The germline V and J ends were trimmed by 3 bases and 8 bases, with 13 bases remaining between them. Germline assignment: CDR1 ENHRY and CDR2 SYGVKD. The CDR3 covers 13 residues. CDR3 in amino acids: CAISETYLWGYTF. Here the CDR3 DNA reads TGTGCCATCAGTGAAACGTACCTATGGGGCTACACCTTC.

The chain's CDR3 is CASSEILETQYF. Here the CDR3 DNA reads TGTGCCAGCAGTGAAATCCTTGAGACCCAGTACTTC. The rearrangement uses TRBV6-1 and TRBJ2-5, with D unclear. V gave up 2 bases and J gave up 5 bases, with 6 bases separating them. CDR1 is MNHNS and CDR2 is SASEGT in the germline V gene. The CDR3 runs to 12 residues.

This clonotype was counted at least ten times. The V gene is TRBV2, the J gene TRBJ1-5; 9 nucleotides agree with TRBD1. Germline trimming cut 6 bases from V and 7 bases from J; bases unmatched to any gene: 7. Germline V gene lookup returns CDR1 SNHLY and CDR2 FYNNEI. CDR3 length: 14 residues. CDR3 sequence reads: CASSADRGVQPQHF. The DNA for the CDR3 is TGTGCCAGCAGCGCGGACAGGGGTGTCCAGCCCCAGCATTTT. Drawing the rest from reference TRBV2 and TRBJ1-5, the complete variable domain is EPEVTQTPSHQVTQMGQEVILRCVPISNHLYFYWYRQILGQKVEFLVSFYNNEISEKSEIFDDQFSVERPDGSNFTLKIRSTKLEDSAMYFCASSADRGVQPQHFGDGTRLSIL.

The gene calls are TRBV2 and TRBJ1-1, with a tentative D call TRBD1 (6 bases). The CDR3 is 16 amino acids. Trimming stripped 6 bases from V and 5 bases from J, with 22 bases between. The germline CDR1 and CDR2 sequences are SNHLY and FYNNEI. CDR3 residues: CASRRGLGGLWTEAFF. CDR3 sequence (DNA): TGTGCCAGCAGGAGGGGGTTGGGGGGACTGTGGACTGAAGCTTTCTTT.

Of note for this clonotype: Germline and junction disagree at one end, which may indicate a read error. The J gene is TRBJ1-5, the V gene TRBV7-2; possibly TRBD1 for D (6 bases). CDR1 is SGHTA, CDR2 FQGNSA, per germline. The CDR3 runs to 15 residues. The CDR3 reads CASSQDRGVRQPQHF. CDR3 DNA sequence: TGCGCCAGCAGCCAAGATAGGGGGGTGAGGCAGCCCCAGCATTTT.

The chain is built from TRBV29-1 and TRBJ2-7, with 7 positions matching TRBD2. Unmatched junction bases numbered 8, after V lost 6 bases and J lost 3 bases. The CDR3 covers 13 residues. Germline values: CDR1 SQVTM, CDR2 ANQGSEA. The CDR3 is CSVLGRAGYEQYF. CDR3 nucleotides: TGCAGCGTCCTAGGGAGGGCCGGCTACGAGCAGTACTTC.

This clonotype was seen more than once but under ten times. V is TRBV10-3 and J is TRBJ2-3; no clear D. This CDR3 comprises 12 residues. V dropped 0 bases and J dropped 4 bases, with 2 bases sitting between them. The germline V gene has CDR1 ENHRY and CDR2 SYGVKD. The CDR3 here is CAISESPDTQYF. As DNA, the CDR3 is TGTGCCATCAGTGAGTCGCCAGATACGCAGTATTTT.

This clonotype was recorded at least ten times. The chain combines TRBV24-1 with TRBJ1-5, with TRBD1 identical over 8 bases. V shed 4 bases and J 2 bases; nucleotides not matched to a gene: 6. The CDR3 runs 16 residues. Germline V gene lookup returns CDR1 KGHDR and CDR2 SFDVKD. CDR3 sequence: CATSDPGQGGNQPQHF. DNA of the CDR3: TGTGCCACCAGTGACCCAGGACAGGGTGGCAATCAGCCCCAGCATTTT.